This T cell receptor beta chain was identified during a study of blood T cell repertoires in COVID-19. Methods used by the authors: Cell counts per sample came from amplifying reference gene primers. Clones were sequenced by immunoSEQ multiplex PCR, and TCRdb holds only the in-frame ones, with some missing. V, J and clone size derive from that table, while D and trimming were established from the DNA sequence. The sample gives about 190,000 clones, nearly 90% of which show up once; under 25% is in the top ten. This clone showed up just once. Germline V gene data show CDR1 as SGHRS and CDR2 as YFSETQ. V lost 1 base, J lost 4 bases, and 5 bases stayed unmatched. The CDR3 spans 15 residues.

Material for sequencing was peripheral blood. This rearrangement joins TRBV5-1 to TRBJ2-3, with 8 bases identical to TRBD1. The TCR was taken from a man in his sixties with active or convalescent COVID-19. The CDR3 sequence is CASSLLDRDADTQYF. The CDR3 DNA reads as TGCGCCAGCAGCTTGCTGGACAGGGATGCAGATACGCAGTATTTT.